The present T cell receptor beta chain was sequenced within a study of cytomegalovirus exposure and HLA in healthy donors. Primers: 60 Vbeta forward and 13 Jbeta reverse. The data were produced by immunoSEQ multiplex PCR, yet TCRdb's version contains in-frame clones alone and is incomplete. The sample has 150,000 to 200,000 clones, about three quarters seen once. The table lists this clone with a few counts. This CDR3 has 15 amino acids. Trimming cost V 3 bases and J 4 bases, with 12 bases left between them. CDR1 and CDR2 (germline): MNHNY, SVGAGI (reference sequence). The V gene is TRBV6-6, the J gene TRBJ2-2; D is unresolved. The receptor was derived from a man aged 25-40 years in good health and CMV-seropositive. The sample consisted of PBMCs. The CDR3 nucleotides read TGTGCCAGCAGTTATTACCTAACTATCACCGGGGAGCTGTTTTTT. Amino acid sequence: CASSYYLTITGELFF.